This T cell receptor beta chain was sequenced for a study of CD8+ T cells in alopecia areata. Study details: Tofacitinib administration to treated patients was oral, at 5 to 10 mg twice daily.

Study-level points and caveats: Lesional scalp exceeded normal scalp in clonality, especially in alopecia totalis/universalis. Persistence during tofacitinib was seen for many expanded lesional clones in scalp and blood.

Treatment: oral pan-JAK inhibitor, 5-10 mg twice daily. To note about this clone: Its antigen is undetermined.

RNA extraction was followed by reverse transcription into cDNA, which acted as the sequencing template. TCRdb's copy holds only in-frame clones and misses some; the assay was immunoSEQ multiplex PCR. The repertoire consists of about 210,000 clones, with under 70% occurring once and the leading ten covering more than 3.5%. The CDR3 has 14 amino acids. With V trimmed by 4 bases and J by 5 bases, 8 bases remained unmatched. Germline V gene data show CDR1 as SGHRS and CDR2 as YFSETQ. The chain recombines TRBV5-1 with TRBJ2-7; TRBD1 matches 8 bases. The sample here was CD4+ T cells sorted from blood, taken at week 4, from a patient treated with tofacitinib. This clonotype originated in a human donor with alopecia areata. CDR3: CASSPGQGRNEQYF. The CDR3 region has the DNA TGCGCCAGCAGCCCCGGACAGGGAAGAAACGAGCAGTACTTC.